The 15 T cell receptor beta chains given below trace back to one sample, sequenced in a study of blood T cell repertoires in COVID-19. The data were produced by immunoSEQ multiplex PCR, yet TCRdb's version contains in-frame clones alone and is incomplete. The sample has some 170,000 clones, more than 75% seen once; the top ten hold roughly 17%. Sequencing was done on a sample of PBMCs or T cells enriched from blood (not recorded which). Receptor source: a woman aged 45-65 years who had recovered from COVID-19.

The rearrangement links TRBV28 to TRBJ2-6; D remains unclear. The V gene's germline CDR1 is MDHEN and CDR2 SYDVKM. The germline V and J ends were trimmed by 2 bases and 0 bases, with 5 bases remaining between them. The CDR3 is 15 amino acids. For the CDR3, the DNA is TGTGCCAGCAGTTTAATCTCCTCTGGGGCCAACGTCCTGACTTTC. Translated: CASSLISSGANVLTF. Drawing the rest from reference TRBV28 and TRBJ2-6, the complete variable domain is DVKVTQSSRYLVKRTGEKVFLECVQDMDHENMFWYRQDPGLGLRLIYFSYDVKMKEKGDIPEGYSVSREKKERFSLILESASTNQTSMYLCASSLISSGANVLTFGAGSRLTVL.

CDR3 nucleotide sequence: TGCGCCAGCAGCTTGGCCTCGATAGCGGGGATTTACGAGCAGTACTTC. Protein sequence: CASSLASIAGIYEQYF. The J gene is TRBJ2-7, the V gene TRBV5-1, with 8 nucleotides matching TRBD2. Germline CDR1 is SGHRS and CDR2 is YFSETQ. The CDR3 extends over 16 amino acids. Trimming removed 0 bases from V and 4 bases from J; junction bases left unmatched: 9.

This chain links TRBV5-1 with TRBJ1-1, with a weak D call TRBD1 (5 bases). In germline, CDR1 is SGHRS, CDR2 YFSETQ. The V gene lost 4 bases and the J gene lost 5 bases, with 24 bases spanning the gap. CDR3 length: 17 residues. The CDR3 sequence: CASSLPGQGGMMTEAFF. The CDR3 coding sequence is TGCGCCAGCAGCCTACCGGGCCAGGGTGGGATGATGACTGAAGCTTTCTTT.

The CDR3 loop is CASSLLAGASYEQYF. The CDR3 DNA reads TGTGCCAGCAGCTTACTGGCAGGGGCCTCCTACGAGCAGTACTTC. V is TRBV5-6 and J is TRBJ2-7; D may be TRBD1 (6 bases). Germline lookup yields CDR1 SGHDT and CDR2 YYEEEE. CDR3 length: 15 residues. The ends were cut back, 2 bases at V and 0 bases at J, with 12 bases in the middle.

The genes are TRBV29-1 and TRBJ2-1; TRBD1 is a possible D gene (5 bases). The CDR3 has 11 residues. Germline V gene lookup returns CDR1 SQVTM and CDR2 ANQGSEA. Trimming left V 4 bases short and J 6 bases short, with 7 bases between. The CDR3 coding sequence is TGCAGCGTTGGGACACTCAATGAGCAGTTCTTC. Amino acids: CSVGTLNEQFF.

This clone was detected a few times. The chain carries TRBV5-4 and TRBJ2-1, with D tentatively TRBD2 (5 bases). The CDR3 totals 15 residues. CDR1 and CDR2 (germline): SGHNT, YYREEE (reference sequence). Trimming took 2 bases from V and 0 from J, leaving 9 bases between them. The CDR3: CASSLGEGSYNEQFF. CDR3 nucleotide sequence: TGTGCCAGCAGCTTAGGCGAGGGCTCCTACAATGAGCAGTTCTTC.

J is TRBJ2-7 and V is TRBV11-1; D gene uncertain. The CDR3 covers 16 residues. V shed 0 bases and J shed 5 bases, with 17 bases lying between them. CDR1 is SGHAT and CDR2 is FQDESV in the germline V gene (reference sequence). The CDR3 spells CASSLAGVTRRDEQYF. The CDR3 region has the DNA TGTGCCAGCAGCTTAGCTGGTGTGACTCGGCGCGACGAGCAGTACTTC.

This chain's CDR3 is CASSLRGRGGEGPNEQFF. DNA for the CDR3: TGTGCCAGCAGCTTAAGGGGCCGAGGCGGGGAGGGCCCCAATGAGCAGTTCTTC. V usage is TRBV7-3 and J usage is TRBJ2-1; 7 bases match TRBD2. In germline, CDR1 is SGHTA, CDR2 FQGTGA. This CDR3 comprises 18 residues. The trim removed 1 base at V and 6 bases at J, leaving 15 bases unmatched.

As concerns this clone: Other DNA variants within this sample encode the same CDR3. This rearrangement joins TRBV5-1 to TRBJ2-1; possibly TRBD1 for D (6 bases). V gave up 0 bases and J gave up 5 bases, with 9 bases separating them. This CDR3 has 14 residues. Germline values: CDR1 SGHRS, CDR2 YFSETQ. CDR3 sequence reads: CASSLVGQDNEQFF. The CDR3 coding sequence is TGCGCCAGCAGCTTGGTGGGACAAGACAATGAGCAGTTCTTC.

This clone has just one count. The chain has TRBV2 and TRBJ2-1; 7 positions match TRBD1. The germline CDR1 and CDR2 sequences are SNHLY and FYNNEI. V lost 6 bases and J lost 2; bases outside the gene matches: 4. The CDR3 loop spans 14 amino acids. The CDR3 DNA reads TGTGCCAGCAGCCCCGACAGGGCCTACAATGAGCAGTTCTTC. Translating gives CASSPDRAYNEQFF. Complete variable domain (other parts from reference TRBV2 and TRBJ2-1): EPEVTQTPSHQVTQMGQEVILRCVPISNHLYFYWYRQILGQKVEFLVSFYNNEISEKSEIFDDQFSVERPDGSNFTLKIRSTKLEDSAMYFCASSPDRAYNEQFFGPGTRLTVL.

This chain connects TRBV11-2 to TRBJ2-1; tentative D call: TRBD2 (6 bases). Germline V CDR1 and CDR2: SGHAT, FQNNGV. The CDR3 has 14 amino acids. Trimming left V 7 bases short and J 6 bases short, with 16 bases between. The CDR3 sequence is CASTQAGLPNEQFF. The CDR3 region has the DNA TGTGCCAGCACGCAAGCGGGCCTACCCAATGAGCAGTTCTTC.

The chain employs TRBV5-1 and TRBJ2-1; possible D gene TRBD2, 6 bases. Per the germline V gene, CDR1 is SGHRS and CDR2 is YFSETQ. Trimming took 7 bases from V and 0 from J, leaving 26 bases between them. CDR3 length: 19 residues. This CDR3 is CASPPLGSGFGGSYNEQFF. The DNA for the CDR3 is TGCGCCAGCCCTCCCCTGGGTAGCGGTTTCGGGGGCTCCTACAATGAGCAGTTCTTC.

V usage is TRBV28 and J usage is TRBJ1-1; D possibly corresponds to TRBD1 (6 bases). V was trimmed by 7 bases and J by 7 bases, leaving 19 bases between them. The CDR3 loop spans 14 amino acids. The germline gives CDR1 MDHEN, CDR2 SYDVKM. The CDR3 DNA is TGTGCCAGCACCGAAGGGGGTATGGGAGTTGAAGCTTTCTTT. Amino acid sequence: CASTEGGMGVEAFF.

The rearrangement uses TRBV5-8 and TRBJ2-3, with 10 bases fitting TRBD2. This CDR3 comprises 14 residues. CDR1 and CDR2 (germline): SGHTS, YDEGEE. V lost 10 bases and J lost 1; bases outside the gene matches: 6. The CDR3 protein is CAGAGTSGTDTQYF. DNA of the CDR3: TGTGCCGGTGCCGGGACTAGCGGCACAGATACGCAGTATTTT.

V is TRBV3-1 (or the pseudogene TRBV3-2) and J is TRBJ2-7; 8 bases agree with TRBD1. The CDR3 covers 13 residues. Germline loops: CDR1 LGHDT, CDR2 YNNKEL (reference sequence). V gave up 3 bases and J gave up 2 bases; unmatched junction bases: 0. The CDR3 DNA is TGTGCCAGCAGCCACAGGGGGCCCTACGAGCAGTACTTC. Encoded protein: CASSHRGPYEQYF.